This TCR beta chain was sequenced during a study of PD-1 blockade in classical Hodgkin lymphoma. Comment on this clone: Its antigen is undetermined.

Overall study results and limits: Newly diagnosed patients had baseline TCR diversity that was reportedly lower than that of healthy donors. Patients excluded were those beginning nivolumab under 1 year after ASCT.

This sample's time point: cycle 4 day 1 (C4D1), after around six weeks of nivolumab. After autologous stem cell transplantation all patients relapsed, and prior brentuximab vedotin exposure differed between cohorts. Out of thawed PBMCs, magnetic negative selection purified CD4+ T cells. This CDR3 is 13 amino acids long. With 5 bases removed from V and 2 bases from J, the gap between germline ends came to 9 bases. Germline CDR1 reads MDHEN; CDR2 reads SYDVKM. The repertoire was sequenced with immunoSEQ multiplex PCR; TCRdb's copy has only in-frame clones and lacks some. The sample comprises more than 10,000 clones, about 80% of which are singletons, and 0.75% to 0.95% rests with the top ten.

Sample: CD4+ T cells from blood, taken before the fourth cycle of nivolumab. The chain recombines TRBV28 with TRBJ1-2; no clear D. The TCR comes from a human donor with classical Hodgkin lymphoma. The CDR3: CASSQGRNYGYTF. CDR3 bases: TGTGCCAGCAGTCAAGGGAGGAACTATGGCTACACCTTC.